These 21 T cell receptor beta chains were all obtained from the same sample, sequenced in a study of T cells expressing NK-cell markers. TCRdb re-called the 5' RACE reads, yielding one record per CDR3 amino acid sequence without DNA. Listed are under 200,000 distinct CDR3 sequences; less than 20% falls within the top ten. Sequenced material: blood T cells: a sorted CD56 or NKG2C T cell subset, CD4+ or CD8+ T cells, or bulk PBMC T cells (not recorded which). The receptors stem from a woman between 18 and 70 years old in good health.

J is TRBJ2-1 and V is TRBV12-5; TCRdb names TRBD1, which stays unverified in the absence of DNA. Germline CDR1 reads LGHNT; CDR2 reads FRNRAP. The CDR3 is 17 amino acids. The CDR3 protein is CASGLVQVAGDYNEQFF.

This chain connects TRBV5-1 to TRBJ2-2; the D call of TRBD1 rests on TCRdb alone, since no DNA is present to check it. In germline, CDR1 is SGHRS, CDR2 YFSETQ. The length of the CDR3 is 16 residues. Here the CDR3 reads CASSDVTGGNTGELFF.

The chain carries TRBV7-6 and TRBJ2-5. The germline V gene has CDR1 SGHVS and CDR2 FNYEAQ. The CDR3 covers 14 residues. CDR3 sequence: CASSHKAGPETQYF.

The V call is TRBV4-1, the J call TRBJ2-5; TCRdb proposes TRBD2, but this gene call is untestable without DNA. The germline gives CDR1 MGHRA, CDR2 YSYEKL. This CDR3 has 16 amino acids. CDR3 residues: CASSQEPPSGQETQYF.

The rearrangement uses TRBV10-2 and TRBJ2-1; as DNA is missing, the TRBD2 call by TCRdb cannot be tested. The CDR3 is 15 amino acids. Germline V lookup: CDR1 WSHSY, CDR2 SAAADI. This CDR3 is CASNLGLGAYNEQFF.

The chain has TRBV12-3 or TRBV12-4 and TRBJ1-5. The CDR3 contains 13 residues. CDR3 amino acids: CASSRRENQPQHF.

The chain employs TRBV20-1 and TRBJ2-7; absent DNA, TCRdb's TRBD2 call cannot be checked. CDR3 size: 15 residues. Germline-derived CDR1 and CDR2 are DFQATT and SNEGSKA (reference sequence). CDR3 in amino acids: CSARVRRGLSYEQYF.

This CDR3 is CASSLEGLGTNSPLHF. V usage is TRBV5-1 and J usage is TRBJ1-6; TCRdb's D call, TRBD1, is unchecked because there is no DNA. Germline loops: CDR1 SGHRS, CDR2 YFSETQ. This CDR3 is built from 16 residues.

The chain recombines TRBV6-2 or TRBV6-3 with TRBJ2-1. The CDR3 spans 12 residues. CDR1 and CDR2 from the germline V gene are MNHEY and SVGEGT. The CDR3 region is CASSTGWGEQFF.

CDR3 in amino acids: CASSLWRGKNQETQYF. This chain links TRBV27 with TRBJ2-5; TCRdb lists TRBD1, though no DNA is available to test this call. This CDR3 comprises 16 residues. Germline loops: CDR1 MNHEY, CDR2 SMNVEV (reference sequence).

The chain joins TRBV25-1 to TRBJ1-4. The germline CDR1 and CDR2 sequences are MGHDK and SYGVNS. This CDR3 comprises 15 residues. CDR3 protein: CASSDGRLTNEKLFF.

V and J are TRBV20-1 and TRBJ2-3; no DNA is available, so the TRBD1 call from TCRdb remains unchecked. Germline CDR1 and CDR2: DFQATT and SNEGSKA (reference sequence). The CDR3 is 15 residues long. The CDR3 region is CSARRPGESTDTQYF.

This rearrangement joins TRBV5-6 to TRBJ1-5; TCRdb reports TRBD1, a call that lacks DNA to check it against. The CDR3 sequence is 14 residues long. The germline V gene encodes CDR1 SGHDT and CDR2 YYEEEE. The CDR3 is CASSQGTGNQPQHF.

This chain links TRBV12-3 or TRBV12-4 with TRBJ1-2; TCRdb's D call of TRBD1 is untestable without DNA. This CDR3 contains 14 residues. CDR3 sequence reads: CASSSGQGNYGYTF.

CDR3 region: CASSEAGVIGNQPQHF. The J gene is TRBJ1-5, the V gene TRBV6-1. This CDR3 contains 16 residues. The germline V gene has CDR1 MNHNS and CDR2 SASEGT.

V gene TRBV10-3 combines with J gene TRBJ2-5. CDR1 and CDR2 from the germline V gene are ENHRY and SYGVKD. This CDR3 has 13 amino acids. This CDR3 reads CAIRLTNQETQYF.

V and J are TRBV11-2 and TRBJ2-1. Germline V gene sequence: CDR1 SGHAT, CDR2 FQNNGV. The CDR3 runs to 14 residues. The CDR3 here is CASSPTITKEEQFF.

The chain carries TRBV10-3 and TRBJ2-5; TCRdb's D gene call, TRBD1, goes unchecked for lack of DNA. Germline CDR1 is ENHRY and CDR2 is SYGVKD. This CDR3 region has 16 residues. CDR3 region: CAIRGPGRRYQETQYF.

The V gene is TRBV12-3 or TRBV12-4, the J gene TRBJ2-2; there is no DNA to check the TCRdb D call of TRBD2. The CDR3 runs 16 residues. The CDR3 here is CASSLMPLGRTGELFF.

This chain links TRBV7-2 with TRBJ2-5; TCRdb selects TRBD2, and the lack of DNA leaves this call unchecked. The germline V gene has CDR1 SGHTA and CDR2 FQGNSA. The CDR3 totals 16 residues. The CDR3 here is CASSLQAGGVRETQYF.

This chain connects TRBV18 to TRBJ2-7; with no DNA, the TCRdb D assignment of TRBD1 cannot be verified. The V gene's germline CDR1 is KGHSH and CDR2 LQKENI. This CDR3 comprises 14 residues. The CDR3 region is CASASTGGTYEQYF. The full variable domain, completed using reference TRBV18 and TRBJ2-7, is NAGVMQNPRHLVRRRGQEARLRCSPMKGHSHVYWYRQLPEEGLKFMVYLQKENIIDESGMPKERFSAEFPKEGPSILRIQQVVRGDSAAYFCASASTGGTYEQYFGPGTRLTVT.